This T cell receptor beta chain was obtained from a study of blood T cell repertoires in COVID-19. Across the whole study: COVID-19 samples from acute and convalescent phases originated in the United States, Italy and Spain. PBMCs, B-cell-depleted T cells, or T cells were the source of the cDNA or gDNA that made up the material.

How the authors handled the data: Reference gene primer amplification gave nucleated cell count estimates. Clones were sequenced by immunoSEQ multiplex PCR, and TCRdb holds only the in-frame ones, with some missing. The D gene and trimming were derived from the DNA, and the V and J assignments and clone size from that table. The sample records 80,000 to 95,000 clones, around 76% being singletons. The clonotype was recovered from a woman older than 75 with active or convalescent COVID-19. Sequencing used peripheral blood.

CDR3 amino acids: CASSSKTGGEGSNQPQHF. CDR3 in DNA: TGTGCCAGCAGTAGTAAGACAGGGGGCGAGGGGAGCAATCAGCCCCAGCATTTT. The J gene is TRBJ1-5, the V gene TRBV6-2 or TRBV6-3, with 10 bases aligning to TRBD1. There are 18 residues in the CDR3. Germline CDR1 reads MNHEY; CDR2 reads SVGEGT. Trimming took 5 bases from V and 1 from J; bases not matched to a gene: 11.